Detailed here is one T cell receptor beta chain. This clonotype was detected many times. Its antigen is currently not known. Base quality data are lacking; no much larger clone is found one base away. The V end loses 2 bases and the J end loses 0 bases, and a stretch of 5 bases separates them. For CDR1 and CDR2, the germline V gene (reference sequence) lists MNHEY and SMNVEV. Its CDR3 holds 14 amino acids, cysteine through phenylalanine. The kept DNA is CDR3 alone, 42 bases in frame from the first base. cDNA was synthesized by template-switch 5'RACE using a primer carrying a 10-nucleotide random unique molecular identifier by which each TCR transcript was tagged. Every sequencing run covered 15-18 subjects and yielded more than 160 million TCR-beta sequences. The RNeasy kit was used to extract total RNA. Using the KAPA Real-time Library Amplification kit, TCR-beta VDJ regions were amplified with primers for the TCR constant region and the 5'RACE anchor. Sample indexes and Illumina adaptors were added in a first PCR, after which library yield was increased in a second PCR. After Ampure bead purification, the TCR product of roughly 650 bp was size-selected on a 2% E-gel SizeSelection system. Library quality was checked on a Bioanalyzer, concentration was measured with Qubit, and libraries were quantified with the Kapa Library Quantification kit before pooling. Paired-end 2 x 150 bp sequencing of the libraries was performed on an Illumina HiSeq 2500. To increase sequence diversity, 25-30% phiX was spiked into each library pool. Per the source publication's procedure: The UMI-based MiGEC pipeline processed quality-filtered reads and removed over 75% of raw TCR sequences during error correction. VDJ genes were aligned to IMGT germline references, and each clonotype was defined by a unique CDR3 amino acid sequence together with V-J genes. VDJtools evaluated clonal expansion, Shannon diversity and CDR3 relatedness (CalcPairwiseDistances, ClusterSamples); CLCbio workbench built phylogenetic trees. Clones with at least 8 unique UMIs were defined as expanded, with this threshold being based on coefficient-of-variation modelling across technical triplicates. TCRdb reprocessed the public reads (quality trimming at Q25 with fastp, clone calling with MiXCR) and kept in-frame beta chains. Duplicate CDR3 protein sequences are folded into a single record with the most common DNA and genes. The V and J calls and clone size are TCRdb's, not the authors'. This sample comprises 40,000 to 45,000 distinct CDR3 sequences, nearly 6.5% of them detected only once. Of the sample, roughly 0.5% is held by the ten largest clones.

The sample is drawn from a study of neurological immune-mediated disorders (dated by TCRdb to about 2019). In terms of the full investigation: Peripheral blood TCR-beta repertoires from HTLV-I-associated myelopathy (HAM/TSP) patients, multiple sclerosis patients and healthy controls were compared by UMI-based sequencing. The cohort included 60 to 70 subjects: some 14 with HAM/TSP, about 34 with multiple sclerosis, and approximately 20 healthy controls. The approximately 110 TCR-beta libraries included longitudinal samples, technical triplicates and paired sorted CD4+ and CD8+ T-cell subsets alongside PBMC samples.

Healthy controls were blood bank volunteers in Maryland, USA. For the sorted-subset TCR libraries, the starting material was some 940,000 sorted CD4+ or CD8+ T cells. PBMCs were separated from peripheral blood using Ficoll-Hypaque density gradient centrifugation and then cryopreserved in liquid nitrogen. The study also sequenced paired sorted CD4+ and CD8+ subsets from healthy controls, HAM/TSP patients and MS patients. Overall study outcomes, separate from this receptor: Across subjects, expanded clones never shared an identical CDR3 amino acid sequence, which suggests that the TCR-beta repertoires in every group were private. TCR clonal expansion was highest in HAM/TSP patients and lowest in MS patients, with MS patients falling below even healthy controls.

This sequence uses TRBV27 and TRBJ2-1; the D gene cannot be resolved reliably. Source material: CD4+ T cells from blood. The TCR originated in a woman aged 40-49 years in good health. The CDR3 reads as follows: CASSLASSYNEQFF. The DNA is as follows: TGTGCCAGCAGTTTAGCGAGCTCCTACAATGAGCAGTTCTTC.